The 11 T cell receptor beta chains in this list originate from one sample, sequenced in a study of early T cells in non-severe SARS-CoV-2 infection. TCRdb itself ran the 5' RACE reads through MiXCR, one entry per CDR3 protein. The table has about 59,000 distinct CDR3 sequences, less than 15% seen once. Sequences were derived from whole blood, sampled at baseline. All receptors derive from an adult who was a healthcare worker with PCR-confirmed SARS-CoV-2 infection or an uninfected control (not recorded which).

This clonotype was observed a few times. V gene TRBV20-1 combines with J gene TRBJ2-7, with TRBD1 matching 9 bases. The ends lost 6 bases at V and 5 bases at J; junction bases unmatched: 8. CDR3 length equals 13 residues. CDR1 is DFQATT and CDR2 is SNEGSKA in the germline V gene (reference sequence). Here the CDR3 reads CSAEGQGFHEQYF. CDR3 DNA: TGCAGTGCAGAGGGACAGGGCTTCCACGAGCAGTACTTC.

This clonotype was picked up many times. A much larger clone is a single base away; this may be a read error. The genes are TRBV7-8 and TRBJ1-5; 7 bases agree with TRBD1. Germline V CDR1 and CDR2: SGHVS, FQNEAQ. The CDR3 loop spans 16 amino acids. V was pared by 1 base and J by 2 bases, with 5 bases of the junction left unmatched. CDR3 residues: CASSLVEGAGNQPQHF. In DNA form, the CDR3 reads TGTGCCAGCAGCTTAGTCGAGGGGGCGGGCAATCAGCCCCAGCATTTT.

The chain is built from TRBV7-6 and TRBJ2-7, with 10 bases that match TRBD1. The CDR3 contains 16 residues. The V segment lost 2 bases and the J segment 3 bases; nucleotides outside the gene matches: 7. Germline values: CDR1 SGHVS, CDR2 FNYEAQ. The chain's CDR3 is CASSLTGQGGLYEQYF. Written as DNA, the CDR3 is TGTGCCAGCAGCTTAACCGGACAGGGGGGACTCTACGAGCAGTACTTC.

This clonotype has only one observation. The rearrangement uses TRBV7-9 and TRBJ2-4, with TRBD2 matching over 10 bases. Germline CDR1 reads SEHNR; CDR2 reads FQNEAQ (reference sequence). The CDR3 spans 14 residues. Trimming took 1 base from V and 9 from J; bases not matched to a gene: 3. CDR3 in DNA: TGTGCCAGCAGCTTAGAGCGGGAGGGCGCCATTCAGTACTTC. This translates into CASSLEREGAIQYF.

CDR3 sequence reads: CASSETSSYEQYF. The CDR3, as DNA: TGTGCCAGCAGTGAGACTAGCTCCTACGAGCAGTACTTC. The genes are TRBV6-1 and TRBJ2-7; D is perhaps TRBD2 (6 bases). The CDR3 length is 13 residues. Germline values: CDR1 MNHNS, CDR2 SASEGT. Trimming removed 3 bases from V and 0 bases from J, with 6 bases in between.

The chain couples TRBV12-3 or TRBV12-4 to TRBJ2-1; no clear D. Trimming removed 5 bases from V and 4 bases from J, with 9 bases in between. The CDR3 is 13 amino acids. The CDR3 sequence is CASSSSRYNEQFF. DNA for the CDR3: TGTGCCAGCAGTAGTAGCAGATACAATGAGCAGTTCTTC.

This clonotype was counted only a few times. The chain is built from TRBV3-1 and TRBJ2-1; 8 bases align to TRBD2. With 4 bases clipped from V and 6 bases from J, the junction kept 8 bases outside the gene matches. The CDR3 runs to 15 residues. Germline lookup yields CDR1 LGHDT and CDR2 YNNKEL (reference sequence). The CDR3 nucleotides are TGTGCCAGCAGCCGCCAGCGGGAGCTTAGCAATGAGCAGTTCTTC. Translating it yields CASSRQRELSNEQFF.

This clonotype has only a few counts. The chain has TRBV2 and TRBJ1-5, with D possibly TRBD1 on 6 matching bases. Trimming took off 6 bases at V and 2 bases at J, with 17 bases between the two ends. This CDR3 is 16 amino acids long. Per germline, CDR1 SNHLY and CDR2 FYNNEI. The CDR3: CASRGTGIGGNQPQHF. In DNA form, the CDR3 reads TGTGCCAGCAGGGGAACAGGGATAGGGGGCAATCAGCCCCAGCATTTT.

This clonotype was observed many times. The chain employs TRBV20-1 and TRBJ2-5; D is unresolved. The CDR3 is 11 amino acids. V lost 6 bases and J lost 5, with 10 bases in between. Per the germline V gene, CDR1 is DFQATT and CDR2 is SNEGSKA (reference sequence). The CDR3 DNA sequence: TGCAGTGCGCCCCTGGGGGAGACCCAGTACTTC. Translating it yields CSAPLGETQYF.

This clonotype was observed a handful of times. The V gene is TRBV19, the J gene TRBJ2-7; TRBD1 agrees at 7 bases. CDR1 is LNHDA, CDR2 SQIVND, per germline (reference sequence). The length of the CDR3 is 14 residues. V shed 5 bases and J 1 base; nucleotides not matched to a gene: 5. For the CDR3, the DNA is TGTGCCAGTAGTCTCGACAGGGTATCCTACGAGCAGTACTTC. Protein sequence: CASSLDRVSYEQYF.

A few counts support this clonotype. The V call is TRBV11-2, the J call TRBJ1-2; tentative D call: TRBD1 (5 bases). V gave up 8 bases and J gave up 0 bases, with 13 bases separating them. Germline CDR1 SGHAT, CDR2 FQNNGV. The CDR3 covers 14 residues. CDR3 in amino acids: CASERDGPNYGYTF. The CDR3 region has the DNA TGTGCCAGCGAAAGGGACGGACCTAACTATGGCTACACCTTC.